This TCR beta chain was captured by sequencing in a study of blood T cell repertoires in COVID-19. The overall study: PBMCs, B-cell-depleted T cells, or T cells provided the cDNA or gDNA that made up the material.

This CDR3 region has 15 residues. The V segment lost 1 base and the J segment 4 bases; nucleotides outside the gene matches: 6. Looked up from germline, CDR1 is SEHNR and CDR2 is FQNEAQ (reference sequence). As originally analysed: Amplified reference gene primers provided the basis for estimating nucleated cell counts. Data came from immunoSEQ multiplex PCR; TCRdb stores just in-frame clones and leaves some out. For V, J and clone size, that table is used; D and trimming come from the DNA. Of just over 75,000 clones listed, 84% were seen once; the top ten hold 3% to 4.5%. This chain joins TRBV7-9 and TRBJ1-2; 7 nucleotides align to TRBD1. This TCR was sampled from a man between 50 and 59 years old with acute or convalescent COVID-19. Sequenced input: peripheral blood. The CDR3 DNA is TGTGCCAGCAGCTTAGAGGGGGCATGGGGCTATGGCTACACCTTC. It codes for CASSLEGAWGYGYTF.